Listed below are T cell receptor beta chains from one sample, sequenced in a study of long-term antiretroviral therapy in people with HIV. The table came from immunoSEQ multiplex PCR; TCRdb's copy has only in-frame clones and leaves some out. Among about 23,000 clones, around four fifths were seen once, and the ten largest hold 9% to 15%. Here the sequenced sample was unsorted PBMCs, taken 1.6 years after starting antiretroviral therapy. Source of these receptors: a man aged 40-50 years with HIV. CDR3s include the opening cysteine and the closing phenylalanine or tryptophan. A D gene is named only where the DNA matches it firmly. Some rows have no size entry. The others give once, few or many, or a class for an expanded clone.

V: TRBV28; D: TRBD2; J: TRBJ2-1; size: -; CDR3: CASSSPSAGGYNEQFF; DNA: TGTGCCAGCAGTTCCCCCTCGGCGGGGGGGTACAATGAGCAGTTCTTC
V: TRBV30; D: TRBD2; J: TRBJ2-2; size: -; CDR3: CAWSVRSGLVANTGELFF; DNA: TGTGCCTGGAGTGTACGCTCGGGACTAGTGGCGAACACCGGGGAGCTGTTTTTT
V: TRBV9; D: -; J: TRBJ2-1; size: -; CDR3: CASSVAGTESYNEQFF; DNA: TGTGCCAGCAGCGTAGCCGGGACCGAGTCCTACAATGAGCAGTTCTTC
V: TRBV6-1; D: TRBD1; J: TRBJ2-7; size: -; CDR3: CASTRDRGTYEQYF; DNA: TGTGCCAGCACTCGGGACAGGGGAACCTACGAGCAGTACTTC
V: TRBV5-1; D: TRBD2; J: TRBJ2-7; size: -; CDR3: CASSFMGGGTYEQYF; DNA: TGCGCCAGCAGCTTCATGGGCGGGGGGACCTACGAGCAGTACTTC
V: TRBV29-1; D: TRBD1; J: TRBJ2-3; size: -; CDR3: CSVELGQVQDTQYF; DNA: TGCAGCGTTGAATTGGGACAGGTCCAAGATACGCAGTATTTT
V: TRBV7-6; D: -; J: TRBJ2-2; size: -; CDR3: CASSLAGNTGELFF; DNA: TGTGCCAGCAGCTTAGCGGGCAACACCGGGGAGCTGTTTTTT
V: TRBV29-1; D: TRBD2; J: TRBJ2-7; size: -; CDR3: CSVEMGLGTYEQYF; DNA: TGCAGCGTTGAGATGGGACTAGGGACCTACGAGCAGTACTTC
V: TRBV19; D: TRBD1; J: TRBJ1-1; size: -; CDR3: CASRETGGLNTEAFF; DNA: TGTGCCAGTAGGGAGACAGGGGGCCTGAACACTGAAGCTTTCTTT
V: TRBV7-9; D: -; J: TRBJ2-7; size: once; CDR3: CASSLLLVGTSNEQYF; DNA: TGTGCCAGCAGCTTACTATTGGTCGGCACCTCTAACGAGCAGTACTTC
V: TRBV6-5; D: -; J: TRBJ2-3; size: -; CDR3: CASSYSLSGEGDTQYF; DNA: TGTGCCAGCAGTTACTCTCTTAGCGGTGAGGGGGATACGCAGTATTTT
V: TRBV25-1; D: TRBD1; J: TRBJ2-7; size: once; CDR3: CASSDLLPGQGDYEQYF; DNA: TGTGCCAGCAGTGATCTACTTCCGGGACAGGGGGACTACGAGCAGTACTTC
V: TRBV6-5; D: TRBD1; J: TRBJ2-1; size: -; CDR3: CASSRQGSYNEQFF; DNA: TGTGCCAGCAGCCGACAGGGTTCCTACAATGAGCAGTTCTTC
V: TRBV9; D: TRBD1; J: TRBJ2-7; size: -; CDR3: CASSHNSKTGGLVEQYF; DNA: TGTGCCAGCAGCCACAACTCCAAGACAGGGGGCTTAGTTGAGCAGTACTTC
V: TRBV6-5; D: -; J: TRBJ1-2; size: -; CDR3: CASSYGRSESGYTF; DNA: TGTGCCAGCAGCTACGGACGTTCAGAGAGTGGCTACACCTTC
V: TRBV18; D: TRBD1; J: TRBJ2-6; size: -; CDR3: CASSPGQGNSGANVLTF; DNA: TGTGCCAGCTCACCCGGACAGGGAAATTCGGGGGCCAACGTCCTGACTTTC
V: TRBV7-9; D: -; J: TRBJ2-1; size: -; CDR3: CASMQFAEQFF; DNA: TGTGCCAGCATGCAATTCGCTGAGCAGTTCTTC
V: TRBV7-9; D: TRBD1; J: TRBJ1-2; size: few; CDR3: CASSLGQGDYGYTF; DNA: TGTGCCAGCAGCCTAGGACAGGGGGACTATGGCTACACCTTC
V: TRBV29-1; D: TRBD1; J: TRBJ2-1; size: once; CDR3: CSVEGDRGIYNEQFF; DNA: TGCAGCGTTGAGGGGGACAGGGGGATTTACAATGAGCAGTTCTTC
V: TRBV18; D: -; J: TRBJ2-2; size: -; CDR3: CASSSSGTLTGELFF; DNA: TGTGCCAGCTCATCCTCCGGGACGTTGACCGGGGAGCTGTTTTTT
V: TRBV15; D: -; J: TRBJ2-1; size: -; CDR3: CATSRDLGGGNEQFF; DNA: TGTGCCACCAGCAGAGATCTCGGAGGGGGCAATGAGCAGTTCTTC
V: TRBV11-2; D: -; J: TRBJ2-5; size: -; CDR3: CASSFDRGGQETQYF; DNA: TGTGCCAGCAGCTTTGATAGGGGGGGGCAAGAGACCCAGTACTTC
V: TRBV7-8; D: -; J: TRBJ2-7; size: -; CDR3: CASSLIKGPVEGDEQYF; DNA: TGTGCCAGCAGCTTAATCAAGGGGCCGGTAGAAGGAGACGAGCAGTACTTC
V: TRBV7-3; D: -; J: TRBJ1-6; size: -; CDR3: CASSLEIGSPLHF; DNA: TGTGCCAGCAGCTTAGAGATTGGTTCACCCCTCCACTTT
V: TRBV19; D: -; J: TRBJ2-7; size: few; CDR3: CASSPGPRGEQYF; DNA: TGTGCCAGTAGTCCTGGGCCTCGGGGCGAGCAGTACTTC
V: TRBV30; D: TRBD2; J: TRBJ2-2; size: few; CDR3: CAWSRLAMNTGELFF; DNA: TGTGCCTGGAGTAGACTAGCGATGAACACCGGGGAGCTGTTTTTT
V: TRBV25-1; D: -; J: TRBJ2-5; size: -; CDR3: CASSEFSGWGETQYF; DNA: TGTGCCAGCAGTGAGTTTAGCGGCTGGGGAGAGACCCAGTACTTC
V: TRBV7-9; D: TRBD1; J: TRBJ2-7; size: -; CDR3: CASSYRDRGIYEQYF; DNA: TGTGCCAGCAGTTACCGGGACAGGGGCATTTACGAGCAGTACTTC
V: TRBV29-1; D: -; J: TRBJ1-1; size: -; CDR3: CSVRQQGRNTEAFF; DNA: TGCAGCGTGAGACAACAGGGACGGAACACTGAAGCTTTCTTT
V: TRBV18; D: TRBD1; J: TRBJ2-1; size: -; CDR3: CASSFSGGLPYNEQFF; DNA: TGTGCCAGCTCATTCTCAGGGGGCCTCCCCTACAATGAGCAGTTCTTC
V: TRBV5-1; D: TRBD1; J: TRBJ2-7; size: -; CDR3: CASSSWTGIFYEQYF; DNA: TGCGCCAGCAGCTCTTGGACAGGGATCTTCTACGAGCAGTACTTC
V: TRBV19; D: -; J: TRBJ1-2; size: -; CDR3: CASSIGPANYGYTF; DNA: TGTGCCAGTAGTATAGGACCGGCAAACTATGGCTACACCTTC
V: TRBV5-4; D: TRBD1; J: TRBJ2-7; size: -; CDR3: CASSPGQDSYEQYF; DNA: TGTGCCAGCAGCCCGGGACAGGATTCCTACGAGCAGTACTTC
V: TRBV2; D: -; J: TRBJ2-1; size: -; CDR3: CASSGFTSYNEQFF; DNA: TGTGCCAGCAGTGGCTTCACCTCCTACAATGAGCAGTTCTTC
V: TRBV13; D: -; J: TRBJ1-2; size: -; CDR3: CATPTGQGAPIYGYTF; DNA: TGTGCCACCCCTACGGGTCAAGGGGCCCCTATCTATGGCTACACCTTC
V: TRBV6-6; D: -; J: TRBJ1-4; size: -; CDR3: CASSNSVATNEKLFF; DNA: TGTGCCAGCAGTAATTCCGTTGCAACTAATGAAAAACTGTTTTTT
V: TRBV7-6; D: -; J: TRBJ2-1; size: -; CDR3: CASSSWGDNSRSEQFF; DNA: TGTGCCAGCAGCTCGTGGGGGGACAACTCCCGAAGTGAGCAGTTCTTC